This T cell receptor beta chain is drawn from a study of cytomegalovirus exposure and HLA in healthy donors (dated by TCRdb to about 2017). About the full investigation: An earlier analysis of approximately 600 of the donors reported 250 to 300 Gb of sequence data and some 100 million unique TCR beta sequences from some 180 million T cells. In an earlier analysis of more than 550 of the donors, high-throughput TCR beta sequencing was used to judge whether each TCR beta V gene segment behaved as functional or pseudogenic. The aim of the study was to test whether cataloging public T cell receptors could identify signatures of past pathogen exposure. The study used immunosequencing to profile the T cell repertoires of more than 650 subjects and linked those repertoires to cytomegalovirus serostatus. Because of strong linkage in the cohort, roughly five DR-DQ haplotypes were treated as single units for association and clustering. Along with the roughly 700-subject first cohort, a separate validation cohort of more than 90 different subjects was used. Class I and class II HLA loci were covered by the typing at four-digit resolution. The number of donors typed differed by locus, with roughly 620-640 for A, B, C, DRB1 and DQB1, around 500 for DQA1, some 570 for DPA1, and under 490 for DPB1. A later genetic analysis used genome-wide SNP genotypes for about 60% of the roughly 670 donors, treating that subset as a discovery cohort. All discovery cohort repertoires had been generated using a single sequencing platform. To study patterns of TCR occurrence, a later analysis re-analyzed previously published TCR beta repertoires from 666 donors and added high-resolution HLA genotyping. Among approximately 370 genotyped donors of the cohort, an average of approximately 240,000 unique TCR beta nucleotide sequences was sequenced per donor, of which 15% to 20% were non-productive. The genetic ancestry cluster associated with self-reported Caucasian donors included about four fifths of the 350 to 500 genotyped donors. To predict cytomegalovirus infection status, the study brought together high-throughput TCR immunosequencing, statistical association of individual TCRs with disease status, and machine learning. In the later analysis, no new phenotypic data were used to find candidate immune exposures; instead, reliance was placed on TCR beta sequences and their occurrence across donors. An early release covering roughly 600 HLA-typed donors comprised about 320 gigabases of sequencing data and tens of millions of unique TCR sequences. Donor age, sex, ethnicity and CMV serostatus were compiled together with the repertoire data. Study-wide findings and limitations: Several of the top co-occurrence clusters appeared to be linked to parvovirus B19, influenza, CMV and Epstein-Barr virus, according to a later analysis. A further reported finding was that TCR beta sequences accurately predicted the HLA-A and HLA-B alleles for most subjects in the first cohort. The study gave a list of about 170 TCR beta chains associated with cytomegalovirus. At a false discovery rate of 0.05, a later analysis linked under 20,000 TCR beta sequences to specific HLA alleles. A group of highly shared sequence variants was considered likely to be a technical artifact of the sequencing pipeline. According to a later analysis, TCR association rates differed among HLA loci, with DRB1 alleles showing the most associated TCRs and HLA-C alleles showing the fewest. Roughly uniform sequencing depth across donors was assumed in presence/absence analyses, although this assumption may not hold. Strong co-occurrence of HLA alleles, especially DR and DQ, made assigning TCR associations to individual alleles difficult. In vitro tests confirmed that a few of the cytomegalovirus-associated TCR beta chains recognize cytomegalovirus antigens. An earlier analysis of around 600 of the donors showed that most TCR beta V segments appeared in productive rearrangements either about 87% or about 30% of the time, which broadly matched IMGT annotations. Compared with the 666-donor mean, donors in an Asian-associated ancestry cluster had fewer N-insertions in productive TCRs, according to a later genetic analysis. According to the authors, the approach could potentially be generalized to other disease states and immunological phenotypes. Correlated functional status among segregating V segments might be attributable to linkage disequilibrium, but an unknown experimental factor could not be ruled out. This cohort had only TCR beta chains sequenced, and the lack of alpha or paired-chain data limited which features could be detected. Across donors, most TCR sequences were observed very rarely, whereas some public TCRs were present in many individuals. According to a later analysis, most CMV-associated TCR beta chains appeared to be HLA-restricted, and the HLA associations seemed to be driven largely by CMV exposure. In a later genetic analysis, a missense DCLRE1C variant was associated with V-gene and J-gene trimming of TCR beta chains, and the association was replicated in an independent cohort. Because HLA typing was unavailable for some donors at each locus, only the typed subset was used in association tests. Compared with equally common non-associated chains, HLA-associated TCR beta chains in a later analysis were more clonally expanded and had lower generation probabilities. The 87-base-pair reads could not distinguish some IMGT-functional V segments, including TRBV6-2 and TRBV6-3, so those segments were excluded. The earlier analysis of 450 to 700 of the donors excluded seventeen rarely observed V segments, including chromosome 9 orphons, because counts were too low. The only immune exposure information available for the cohort was CMV serostatus. In both the original and validation cohorts, the classifier was reported to diagnose cytomegalovirus status with high specificity and sensitivity.

Trimming removed 2 bases from V and 2 bases from J, leaving 10 bases between the germline ends. CDR1 and CDR2 are read off the germline V gene as SGDLS and YYNGEE. The CDR3, from cysteine to phenylalanine, totals 14 residues. Only the CDR3 part of the read is kept: 42 bases, read in frame from the first base. The cohort was made up of about 610 healthy bone marrow donors. Cohort members were all nominally healthy when sampled, although unrecorded immune exposures were likely present. The donor tested CMV seropositive, placing the donor among the approximately 310 seropositive members of the cohort. A peripheral blood sample was collected from each donor, and TCR beta sequencing was performed on peripheral blood mononuclear cells. Genomic DNA extraction from the blood cell samples was performed with the Qiagen DNeasy Blood Extraction Kit. Libraries came from the immunoSEQ multiplex PCR assay. For the multiplex PCR, a mixture combining 60 forward primers for TCR Vbeta segments and 13 reverse primers for TCR Jbeta segments was used. The CDR3 region of rearranged TCR beta genes was amplified from genomic DNA by a multiplex PCR assay. On the Illumina HiSeq System, the amplified TCR beta libraries were sequenced as 87-base-pair reads. From the authors' description of their analysis: In a later analysis, 70 million to 95 million unique TCR beta chains were counted across the 500 to 850 repertoires, and around 11 million of these chains were shared by at least two donors. Raw reads were error-corrected and collapsed into unique sequences by a nearest-neighbor algorithm in which closely related sequences were merged to remove PCR and sequencing errors. To assign V, D and J gene segments, CDR3 sequences were aligned to IMGT reference sequences. For a sequence to be retained, a match of at least six nucleotides was required to both a V gene segment and a J gene segment. Rearrangements were called productive when the CDR3 lacked stop codons and stayed in frame with V and J; all others were non-productive. CDR3 was defined by IMGT convention, running from the second conserved V-encoded cysteine to the conserved J-encoded phenylalanine. The earlier analysis of about 610 of the donors excluded any sequence lacking an unambiguous match to a single V gene segment. In an earlier analysis of several hundred of the donors, V segments were called functional above 56.7% productive rearrangements and were called segregating when the between-donor standard deviation exceeded 5%. A statistical classification framework was built for diagnosing cytomegalovirus status from the catalog of TCR beta chain sequences. A later analysis assigned V and J genes by comparing TCR nucleotide sequences with IMGT/GENE-DB human TR gene sequences. Using the TCRdist pipeline, a later analysis assigned CDR3 sequences along with most-parsimonious VDJ recombination scenarios. In a later analysis, every TCR beta chain was defined by the combination of its CDR3 amino acid sequence and its V-gene family, and reads without a unique V-gene family were dropped. To address suspected cross-contamination and a sequencing artifact, a later analysis removed over 500 highly shared, low-generation-probability nucleotide sequences. In a later analysis, a clonal expansion index was calculated for each public chain from normalized within-repertoire ranks of inferred template counts. In a later analysis, generation probabilities were computed using a VDJ recombination model fitted to out-of-frame rearrangements, and the results were checked against IGoR. In a later analysis, TCR-TCR, TCR-HLA and TCR-CMV co-occurrence was scored with hypergeometric tests, and a repertoire-size bias correction was applied to TCR pairs. A later analysis estimated false discovery rates by permuting HLA or CMV assignments 20 times. In a later analysis, co-occurring TCRs were grouped using DBSCAN, and TCRdist sequence similarity was added for clustering within HLA-allele-positive subsets. Repertoires with fewer than 30,000 or more than 120,000 public chains, plus five repertoires with anomalous nucleotide sharing, were excluded from co-occurrence clustering. Sourced from immuneACCESS, this table was stored by TCRdb with only in-frame sequences that have V and J called. A share of the clones is absent; for the studies checked, an unresolved V gene accounts for under half, and the remainder has no known explanation. The V and J calls and clone size were taken over from that table, and D and trimming were inferred from the DNA. Across this sample there are around 170,000 clones, with just under 80% seen only once. Around 7% of the sample belongs to the ten largest clones.

Concerning this clone: Its antigen is unknown. Base qualities are not recorded, but no much larger clone differs from it by a single base.

The sample taken for sequencing was PBMCs. The rearrangement combines TRBV9 with TRBJ1-1; the D gene is perhaps TRBD1, on 6 matching bases. The TCR sequence derives from a woman between 35 and 50 years old in good health and CMV-seropositive. The sequenced DNA is TGTGCCAGCAGCGTTTCAGGGGCTAACACTGAAGCTTTCTTT. It encodes CASSVSGANTEAFF.